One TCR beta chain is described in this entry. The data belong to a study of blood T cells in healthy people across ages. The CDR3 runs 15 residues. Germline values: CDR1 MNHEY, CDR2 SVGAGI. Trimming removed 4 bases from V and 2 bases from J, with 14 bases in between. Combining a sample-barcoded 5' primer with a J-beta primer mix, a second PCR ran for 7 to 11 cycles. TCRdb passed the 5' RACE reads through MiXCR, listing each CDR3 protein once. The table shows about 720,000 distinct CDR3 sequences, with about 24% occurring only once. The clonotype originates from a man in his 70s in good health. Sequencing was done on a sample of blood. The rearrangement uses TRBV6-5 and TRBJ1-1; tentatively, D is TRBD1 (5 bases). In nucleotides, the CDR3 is TGTGCCAGCAGTTTCAGCACCGGGGCCAACACTGAAGCTTTCTTT. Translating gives CASSFSTGANTEAFF.